This T cell receptor (beta chain) emerged from a study of CD8 T cells in ankylosing spondylitis. This clonotype was observed once. MiXCR, applied by TCRdb to the 5' RACE reads, yields one record per CDR3 protein. The table has over 150,000 distinct CDR3 sequences, approximately 18% seen once. CDR1 is MNHEY and CDR2 is SMNVEV in the germline V gene (reference sequence). The germline V and J ends were trimmed by 3 bases and 3 bases, with 11 bases remaining between them. This CDR3 spans 14 amino acids. The V gene is TRBV27, the J gene TRBJ1-1; D possibly corresponds to TRBD1 (5 bases). The sequence was collected from a male donor aged 10 to 30 with ankylosing spondylitis or in good health (not recorded which). The specimen was blood, either unsorted or a sorted T cell fraction (not recorded which). The DNA for the CDR3 is TGTGCCAGCAGTTTTCTAGGGGCAGACACTGAAGCTTTCTTT. Its translation is CASSFLGADTEAFF.